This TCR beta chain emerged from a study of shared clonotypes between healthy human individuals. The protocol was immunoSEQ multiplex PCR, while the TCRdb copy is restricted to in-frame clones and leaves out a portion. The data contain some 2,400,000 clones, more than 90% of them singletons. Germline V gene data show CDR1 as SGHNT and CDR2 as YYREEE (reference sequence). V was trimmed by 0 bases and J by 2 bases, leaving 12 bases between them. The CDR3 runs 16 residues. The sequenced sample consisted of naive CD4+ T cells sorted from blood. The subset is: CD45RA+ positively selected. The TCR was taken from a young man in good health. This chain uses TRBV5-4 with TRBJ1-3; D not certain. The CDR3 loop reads CASSLGLQRTGNTIYF. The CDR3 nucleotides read TGTGCCAGCAGCTTGGGCCTTCAGAGAACTGGAAACACCATATATTTT.